Shown below are 19 T cell receptor beta chains from a single sample sequenced in a study of OX40 agonist ivuxolimab in advanced cancers. TCRdb's table, derived via immunoSEQ multiplex PCR, lists solely in-frame clones and lacks some. The table has around 40,000 clones, roughly 84% seen once. The source material was CD4+ or CD8+ T cells sorted from blood, sampled in a trial of the OX40 agonist ivuxolimab. The receptors here all came from an adult with an advanced solid tumor such as melanoma, head and neck, liver or kidney cancer.

A single count supports this clone. The V and J genes are TRBV6-5 and TRBJ1-4, with D uncertain. V was shortened by 3 bases and J by 2 bases, with 7 bases between the two germline ends. The CDR3 is 14 amino acids. Germline lookup yields CDR1 MNHEY and CDR2 SVGAGI. This chain's CDR3 is CASSYQATNEKLFF. CDR3 in DNA: TGTGCCAGCAGTTATCAGGCTACTAATGAAAAACTGTTTTTT.

This chain connects TRBV7-2 to TRBJ1-1; perhaps TRBD1 as D (5 bases). Per germline, CDR1 SGHTA and CDR2 FQGNSA. The CDR3 loop spans 14 amino acids. The V end was cut by 1 base, the J end by 5 bases, with 11 bases between. CDR3 in amino acids: CASSLGGARTEAFF. The CDR3 DNA sequence: TGTGCCAGCAGCTTAGGAGGGGCTAGGACTGAAGCTTTCTTT. Full variable domain (remainder filled in from reference TRBV7-2 and TRBJ1-1): GAGVSQSPSNKVTEKGKDVELRCDPISGHTALYWYRQSLGQGLEFLIYFQGNSAPDKSGLPSDRFSAERTGGSVSTLTIQRTQQEDSAVYLCASSLGGARTEAFFGQGTRLTVV.

Judged by abundance, this clone is large (0.1 to 1%). The chain uses TRBV19 and TRBJ2-1; a weak D match, TRBD2 (5 bases). The CDR3 covers 15 residues. The ends were cut back, 3 bases at V and 7 bases at J, with 16 bases in the middle. CDR1 is LNHDA and CDR2 is SQIVND in the germline V gene (reference sequence). For the CDR3, the DNA is TGTGCCAGTAGTATCGGGCACGGGATATGGAATGAGCAGTTCTTC. Its translation is CASSIGHGIWNEQFF.

This chain connects TRBV7-8 to TRBJ1-2; D gene ambiguous. This CDR3 region has 12 residues. Trimming left V 5 bases short and J 0 bases short, with 4 bases between. In germline, CDR1 is SGHVS, CDR2 FQNEAQ. CDR3 protein: CASSPANYGYTF. CDR3 nucleotide sequence: TGTGCCAGCAGCCCTGCTAACTATGGCTACACCTTC.

V and J are TRBV2 and TRBJ2-1, with D hard to call. Deletions cut 4 bases from V and 7 bases from J, with 8 bases between. Germline CDR1 reads SNHLY; CDR2 reads FYNNEI. This CDR3 is built from 12 residues. The CDR3 nucleotides read TGTGCCAGCAGTGGATGGGGTAATGAGCAGTTCTTC. This sequence encodes CASSGWGNEQFF. The full variable domain, completed using reference TRBV2 and TRBJ2-1, is EPEVTQTPSHQVTQMGQEVILRCVPISNHLYFYWYRQILGQKVEFLVSFYNNEISEKSEIFDDQFSVERPDGSNFTLKIRSTKLEDSAMYFCASSGWGNEQFFGPGTRLTVL.

The V call is TRBV4-3, the J call TRBJ2-7, with D possibly matching TRBD2 (6 bases). Germline-derived CDR1 and CDR2 are LGHNA and YSLEER. V lost 0 bases and J lost 5, with 17 bases in between. The CDR3 totals 16 residues. The chain's CDR3 is CASSQDPSPRGNEQYF. The CDR3 DNA sequence: TGCGCCAGCAGCCAAGACCCCAGCCCACGGGGGAACGAGCAGTACTTC.

V gene TRBV27 combines with J gene TRBJ2-3, with D maybe TRBD2 (7 bases). CDR3 size: 16 residues. Trimming cost V 8 bases and J 4 bases, with 22 bases left between them. The germline gives CDR1 MNHEY, CDR2 SMNVEV (reference sequence). CDR3 loop: CASAREGEVIADTQYF. The CDR3 DNA reads TGTGCCAGCGCCAGGGAGGGGGAAGTGATTGCAGATACGCAGTATTTT.

This sequence joins TRBV4-1 and TRBJ2-3; D is undetermined. Germline loops: CDR1 MGHRA, CDR2 YSYEKL. Trimming removed 0 bases from V and 0 bases from J, with 4 bases in between. CDR3 length equals 14 residues. The chain's CDR3 is CASSQDGSTDTQYF. In DNA form, the CDR3 reads TGCGCCAGCAGCCAAGATGGTAGCACAGATACGCAGTATTTT.

The chain links TRBV19 to TRBJ2-1, with 8 bases fitting TRBD2. The CDR3 is 15 residues long. The junction had 5 bases not matched to a gene; V was cut back by 3 bases and J by 4 bases. The V gene's germline CDR1 is LNHDA and CDR2 SQIVND (reference sequence). CDR3 in amino acids: CASSISGGSYNEQFF. The CDR3, as DNA: TGTGCCAGTAGTATCTCGGGGGGGTCTTACAATGAGCAGTTCTTC.

V and J are TRBV11-3 and TRBJ2-5; 8 bases map to TRBD1. This CDR3 has 15 amino acids. CDR1 is SGHNT, CDR2 YENEEA, per germline. Trimming at V came to 5 bases and at J to 3 bases, leaving 8 bases not matched to a gene. The CDR3 coding sequence is TGTGCCAGCAGCGCCCCGGACAGGGTGGAAGAGACCCAGTACTTC. Amino acid sequence: CASSAPDRVEETQYF.

The rearrangement joins TRBV5-6 to TRBJ2-1, with 8 positions matching TRBD2. Germline loops: CDR1 SGHDT, CDR2 YYEEEE. V trimming: 3 bases; J trimming: 5 bases; junction bases outside the gene matches: 7. The CDR3 runs 15 residues. The CDR3 region has the DNA TGTGCCAGCAGCTCCCACGGGAGGGTTCACAATGAGCAGTTCTTC. Translating it yields CASSSHGRVHNEQFF.

The CDR3 region is CASSVGSYEQFF. CDR3 nucleotide sequence: TGTGCCAGCAGCGTAGGGTCATATGAGCAGTTCTTC. V usage is TRBV9 and J usage is TRBJ2-1; no definite D call. The CDR3 covers 12 residues. V was pared by 0 bases and J by 8 bases, with 6 bases between. Per the germline V gene, CDR1 is SGDLS and CDR2 is YYNGEE. The entire variable domain, with the rest obtained from reference TRBV9 and TRBJ2-1, is as follows: DSGVTQTPKHLITATGQRVTLRCSPRSGDLSVYWYQQSLDQGLQFLIQYYNGEERAKGNILERFSAQQFPDLHSELNLSSLELGDSALYFCASSVGSYEQFFGPGTRLTVL.

CDR3 amino acids: CASSLSVDIAAGIQETQYF. The CDR3 DNA is TGTGCCAGCAGTTTATCAGTGGATATAGCGGCAGGGATCCAAGAGACCCAGTACTTC. The V call is TRBV27, the J call TRBJ2-5, with D possibly TRBD2 on 6 matching bases. This CDR3 region has 19 residues. Germline V CDR1 and CDR2: MNHEY, SMNVEV (reference sequence). Between the trimmed V and J ends, which lost 0 bases and 1 base, there was a span of 21 bases.

The chain links TRBV7-4 to TRBJ1-1, with D uncertain. This CDR3 comprises 14 residues. Germline CDR1 reads SGHVT; CDR2 reads SQSDAQ. Trimming took 1 base from V and 2 from J, leaving 8 bases between them. The CDR3 nucleotides are TGTGCCAGCAGCTTAGGTCATTTTAACACTGAAGCTTTCTTT. Its translation: CASSLGHFNTEAFF.

The genes are TRBV7-9 and TRBJ2-7; D remains unclear. Germline-derived CDR1 and CDR2 are SEHNR and FQNEAQ (reference sequence). Trimming took off 0 bases at V and 2 bases at J, with 2 bases between the two ends. The CDR3 sequence is 12 residues long. CDR3 DNA: TGTGCCAGCAGCTTAGCAGCCTACGAGCAGTACTTC. Its protein is CASSLAAYEQYF.

The J gene is TRBJ2-2, the V gene TRBV9; D gene unclear. From germline, CDR1 is SGDLS and CDR2 YYNGEE. The CDR3 runs to 13 residues. The V end was cut by 3 bases, the J end by 6 bases, with 9 bases between. The CDR3 DNA reads TGTGCCAGCAGCGCCTCCCCATCCGGGGAGCTGTTTTTT. Its translation is CASSASPSGELFF. Full variable domain (rest looked up from reference TRBV9 and TRBJ2-2): DSGVTQTPKHLITATGQRVTLRCSPRSGDLSVYWYQQSLDQGLQFLIQYYNGEERAKGNILERFSAQQFPDLHSELNLSSLELGDSALYFCASSASPSGELFFGEGSRLTVL.

The chain uses TRBV4-1 and TRBJ2-1; tentatively, D is TRBD1 (5 bases). With 3 bases removed from V and 6 bases from J, the gap between germline ends came to 15 bases. CDR3 size: 15 residues. CDR1 MGHRA and CDR2 YSYEKL come from the germline V gene. In DNA, the CDR3 is TGCGCCAGCAGCCAGGACCCACAGGTCCCCAATGAGCAGTTCTTC. Translating it yields CASSQDPQVPNEQFF.

The CDR3 nucleotides read TGCGCCAGCAGCCAGATACAGGGGGGTGGGGGTGAAGCTTTCTTT. Its translation is CASSQIQGGGGEAFF. V is TRBV4-1 and J is TRBJ1-1; 8 positions agree with TRBD1. CDR3 size: 15 residues. Germline V gives CDR1 MGHRA, CDR2 YSYEKL. V shed 3 bases, J shed 7 bases, and the junction held 10 bases outside the gene matches.

The rearrangement links TRBV6-5 to TRBJ2-2, with D possibly being TRBD1 (6 bases). Trimming took 8 bases from V and 0 from J, leaving 7 bases between them. Germline lookup yields CDR1 MNHEY and CDR2 SVGAGI. The CDR3 consists of 13 residues. The CDR3 reads CASGGTNTGELFF. The DNA of the CDR3 is TGTGCCAGCGGGGGCACGAACACCGGGGAGCTGTTTTTT.